This entry lists 14 T cell receptor beta chains sequenced from one sample in a study of T cell responses to AZD1222 COVID-19 vaccine. The data were produced by immunoSEQ multiplex PCR, yet TCRdb's version contains in-frame clones alone and is incomplete. The data hold fewer than 110,000 clones, with about 85% observed a single time. Material: peripheral blood, obtained 28 days after the second AZD1222 dose. These receptors were collected from an adult who received the AZD1222 COVID-19 vaccine.

V gene TRBV9 combines with J gene TRBJ2-2; the D gene could be TRBD1 or TRBD2 (6 bases each). This CDR3 is built from 15 residues. Germline V gene sequence: CDR1 SGDLS, CDR2 YYNGEE. Trimming removed 0 bases at V and 6 bases at J, with 12 bases between. The CDR3 protein is CASSVGGAQAGELFF. Written as DNA, the CDR3 is TGTGCCAGCAGCGTAGGGGGGGCGCAGGCCGGGGAGCTGTTTTTT.

The chain couples TRBV5-5 to TRBJ2-7; 10 nucleotides line up with TRBD1. The CDR3 totals 15 residues. The trim removed 0 bases at V and 3 bases at J, leaving 3 bases unmatched. CDR1 is SGHKS and CDR2 is YYEKEE in the germline V gene (reference sequence). The CDR3 DNA follows: TGTGCCAGCAGCTTGGGACAGGGGGCTTACTACGAGCAGTACTTC. Translated, it gives CASSLGQGAYYEQYF.

This chain joins TRBV3-1 (or the pseudogene TRBV3-2) and TRBJ1-3; D call uncertain. V was pared by 1 base and J by 7 bases, with 11 bases between. This CDR3 region has 14 residues. Germline values: CDR1 LGHDT, CDR2 YNNKEL (reference sequence). CDR3 sequence (DNA): TGTGCCAGCAGCCAAGCAGAGATTCGGAACACCATATATTTT. Its protein product is CASSQAEIRNTIYF.

This chain uses TRBV6-5 with TRBJ2-7; the D gene could be TRBD1 or TRBD2 (5 bases each). Germline lookup yields CDR1 MNHEY and CDR2 SVGAGI. The CDR3 covers 14 residues. The ends were cut back, 0 bases at V and 5 bases at J, with 11 bases in the middle. CDR3 DNA sequence: TGTGCCAGCAGTTACTCGCAGGGACGCGACGAGCAGTACTTC. Amino acids: CASSYSQGRDEQYF.

In this sample, this clone turned up once. The rearrangement joins TRBV28 to TRBJ1-2; the D gene is possibly TRBD1 (5 bases). The length of the CDR3 is 14 residues. Germline-derived CDR1 and CDR2 are MDHEN and SYDVKM. V lost 5 bases and J lost 0, with 10 bases in between. The DNA for the CDR3 is TGTGCCAGCAGTCGGACACCTACTAACTATGGCTACACCTTC. Encoded protein: CASSRTPTNYGYTF.

This clone was counted a single time. This sequence joins TRBV5-1 and TRBJ2-7; 8 nucleotides align to TRBD1. Unmatched junction bases numbered 5, after V lost 3 bases and J lost 3 bases. Germline-derived CDR1 and CDR2 are SGHRS and YFSETQ. The length of the CDR3 is 14 residues. The CDR3 is CASSSGQGGYEQYF. DNA for the CDR3: TGCGCCAGCAGCTCCGGACAGGGCGGCTACGAGCAGTACTTC.

This clone was seen many times. The chain couples TRBV5-6 to TRBJ2-5, with D uncertain. Trimming left V 1 base short and J 2 bases short, with 3 bases between. In germline, CDR1 is SGHDT, CDR2 YYEEEE. This CDR3 has 12 amino acids. The CDR3 region is CASSLLQETQYF. The CDR3 DNA follows: TGTGCCAGCAGCTTGTTACAAGAGACCCAGTACTTC.

The chain joins TRBV3-1 (or the pseudogene TRBV3-2) to TRBJ1-2, with TRBD1 matching 8 bases. The CDR3 is 13 amino acids. Germline CDR1 reads LGHDT; CDR2 reads YNNKEL (reference sequence). J gave up 6 bases and V 3 bases, and 3 bases lay outside the gene matches. As DNA, the CDR3 is TGTGCCAGCAGCCACCGGACAGGGAATGGCTACACCTTC. It encodes CASSHRTGNGYTF.

V gene TRBV7-2 combines with J gene TRBJ2-3, with D hard to call. The CDR3 loop spans 15 amino acids. CDR1 and CDR2 (germline): SGHTA, FQGNSA. The V end lost 0 bases, the J end lost 0 bases, and 7 bases lay between the germline ends. CDR3 sequence reads: CASSLAAASTDTQYF. In nucleotides, the CDR3 is TGTGCCAGCAGCTTAGCGGCAGCTAGCACAGATACGCAGTATTTT.

This rearrangement joins TRBV6-5 to TRBJ1-5; possible D gene TRBD1, 6 bases. V was pared by 6 bases and J by 2 bases, with 14 bases between. CDR3 length equals 15 residues. The germline CDR1 and CDR2 sequences are MNHEY and SVGAGI. CDR3 sequence: CASRAQGSGNQPQHF. The CDR3 DNA follows: TGTGCCAGCAGGGCTCAGGGGTCGGGCAATCAGCCCCAGCATTTT.

This clone showed up just a few times. The rearrangement joins TRBV7-9 to TRBJ1-6; D may be TRBD1 (6 bases). Trimming shortened V by 5 bases and J by 7 bases, and 18 bases separated the two germline ends. The CDR3 has 16 residues. In germline, CDR1 is SEHNR, CDR2 FQNEAQ (reference sequence). CDR3 loop: CASSPLRGDNNSPLHF. The CDR3, as DNA: TGTGCCAGCAGCCCTCTACGGGGGGACAACAATTCACCCCTCCACTTT.

This clone was seen a single time. The rearrangement uses TRBV6-5 and TRBJ1-5; D unclear. Trimming took 4 bases from V and 1 from J, leaving 14 bases between them. CDR3 length: 16 amino acids. In germline, CDR1 is MNHEY, CDR2 SVGAGI. The CDR3 region is CASSSSGSPSNQPQHF. CDR3 DNA sequence: TGTGCCAGCAGTTCCTCCGGGTCCCCAAGCAATCAGCCCCAGCATTTT.

This chain connects TRBV4-2 to TRBJ2-1; perhaps D is TRBD1 or TRBD2 (5 bases each). CDR3 length equals 17 residues. Germline CDR1 reads LGHNA; CDR2 reads YNFKEQ. V was cut by 1 base and J by 7 bases, with 20 bases left in between. CDR3 DNA sequence: TGTGCCAGCAGCCAAGGGGACCGGGGCGTACTATCAAATGAGCAGTTCTTC. Its protein is CASSQGDRGVLSNEQFF.

This clone was counted between two and nine times. CDR3 loop: CASSYREISGNTIYF. Written as DNA, the CDR3 is TGTGCCAGCAGCTACCGAGAGATCTCTGGAAACACCATATATTTT. The V call is TRBV7-9, the J call TRBJ1-3; D is ambiguous. Deletions cut 4 bases from V and 0 bases from J, with 10 bases between. CDR1 and CDR2 from the germline V gene are SEHNR and FQNEAQ (reference sequence). The CDR3 runs to 15 residues.